This TCR beta chain is drawn from a study of T cells in Graves' hyperthyroidism and ophthalmopathy (dated by TCRdb to between 2019 and 2020). In terms of the full investigation: Peripheral blood samples were taken at the time of initial diagnosis, prior to any treatment. The paper reports TCR Vbeta CDR3 sequencing of approximately 140 peripheral blood samples: approximately 41 ophthalmopathy, over 70 hyperthyroidism and 17 progressor patients. In addition, the study compared T-cell repertoires in thyroid tissue and in blood from six Graves' hyperthyroidism patients. Prospective prediction of ophthalmopathy was tested in an independent validation cohort consisting of 18 to 20 hyperthyroidism patients and some 16 patients who later progressed to ophthalmopathy. After blood sampling, hyperthyroidism patients were treated with methimazole at a starting dose of 30 mg daily, and ophthalmopathy patients were treated with high-dose intravenous methylprednisolone. TCR V-J signatures able to tell the groups apart were searched for in a discovery cohort of 90 to 100 patients, of whom 40 to 45 had Graves' ophthalmopathy and 57 had stable Graves' hyperthyroidism. The roughly 100 discovery patients were randomly split 7:3 into training and test sets.

Here is what the overall study found, with its caveats: Most expanded thyroid clonotypes (frequency above 0.001) were also found in blood, which suggests that blood repertoires may mirror thyroid immune responses. Sample size was not statistically predetermined, and blinding of investigators to group allocation was not performed. In validation, the model predicted progression to ophthalmopathy with over 65% sensitivity and less than 75% specificity, a median of 6.5 months before onset. In cross-validation, a model built on a 13 V-J signature told ophthalmopathy apart from stable hyperthyroidism with 85% to 90% sensitivity and approximately 81% specificity, and in testing the same model reached 80%/75%.

Moderately to severely active disease, a Clinical Activity Score of at least 3, a NOSPECS grade of at least 4, and a duration under 3 months were present in ophthalmopathy patients. Exclusion was applied to patients with uncontrolled infections, other autoimmune diseases, pregnancy or lactation. Diagnoses were based on clinical symptoms, serum thyroxine and TRAb, thyroid ultrasound and orbital computed tomography. PBMCs were isolated from more than 9 ml of fresh peripheral blood by Ficoll-Paque density gradient centrifugation. Trizol reagent was used to extract total RNA, and RNA quality was then checked on an Agilent 2100 Bioanalyzer. This clonotype was recorded at least ten times. Its specific antigen is unknown. No base qualities exist here, and no much larger clone lies one base off it. TCR beta CDR3 regions were amplified from RNA transcripts. The first round of RT-PCR for the TCR CDR3 was performed with the HTBI primer set and the Qiagen OneStep RT-PCR kit. A second multiplex PCR round built the libraries, followed by size selection and purification. Paired-end sequencing of the libraries was performed with 100 bp reads on an Illumina HiSeq2000. Per the original workflow: SOAPnuke was used to process the raw data, removing reads that contained adapters or uncalled bases, had a mean Phred below 15, or lacked an exact match to the constant primer or identifier. High-quality paired reads were merged with COPE v1.2.5, and unique nucleotide sequences were defined as clonotypes. Clonotypes were aligned to IMGT TRBV, TRBD and TRBJ reference segments using MiTCR v1.1. The analysis included only V-J combinations with a frequency above 0.0001, which together covered 99% to 99.2% of the repertoires. The TCS score was defined as F50 (clonal expansion) divided by E x V (chaos), with BLOSUM62-based TCRdist calculated between CDR3 peptides within each V-J. Welch's t-statistics and random forest reduced roughly 500 V-J features to 10 to 15, which were used in a naive Bayes classifier (R e1071). In TCRdb, the public reads were trimmed at Q25 with fastp and aligned with MiXCR, with productive beta chains retained. CDR3 protein duplicates are merged, each entry listing the most common genes and DNA. TCRdb's processing, not the authors', yielded these V and J calls. The sample table holds about 370,000 distinct CDR3 sequences, of which around 15% were seen once. The ten largest clones add up to roughly 19% of the sample.

CDR1 and CDR2, looked up from the germline V gene, are SGHTA and FQGTGA. Relative to germline, V is missing 5 bases and J is missing 5 bases, with 6 bases of the junction outside any gene match. Counted from cysteine to phenylalanine, this CDR3 has 14 amino acids. This entry keeps only the CDR3 DNA: 42 bases, framed from base 1. The sample was blood. This sequence was found in a woman aged 60-75 years with Graves' ophthalmopathy. The rearranged chain carries TRBV7-3 and TRBJ2-5; 9 bases in the middle match TRBD1. The nucleotide sequence is given as TGTGCCAGCAGCCTACAGGGGGCGGGGGAGACCCAGTACTTC. It translates to CASSLQGAGETQYF.